This T cell receptor (beta chain) appears in the sequencing data of a study of blood T cell repertoires in COVID-19. Study-level background: COVID-19 samples, acute and convalescent, were from the United States, Italy and Spain. The cDNA or gDNA used as material had been derived from T cells, B-cell-depleted T cells, or PBMCs.

Original methodology: Reference gene primer amplification gave nucleated cell count estimates. Sequencing was performed with immunoSEQ multiplex PCR; in TCRdb, only in-frame clones are kept and a portion is missing. V and J calls and clone size are copied from that table; D and trimming were computed from the DNA. The sample lists 25,000 to 35,000 clones, 55% to 75% occurring once. Trimming pared 1 base from V and 8 bases from J, leaving 11 bases between. This CDR3 contains 14 residues. From germline, CDR1 is SEHNR and CDR2 FQNEAQ (reference sequence). This clonotype originated in a boy between 2 and 10 years old with active or convalescent COVID-19. Source material: peripheral blood. This chain uses TRBV7-9 with TRBJ1-4; tentative D call: TRBD1 (6 bases). As DNA, the CDR3 is TGTGCCAGCAGCTTAGTCAGGGGACCGGAAAAACTGTTTTTT. It codes for CASSLVRGPEKLFF.